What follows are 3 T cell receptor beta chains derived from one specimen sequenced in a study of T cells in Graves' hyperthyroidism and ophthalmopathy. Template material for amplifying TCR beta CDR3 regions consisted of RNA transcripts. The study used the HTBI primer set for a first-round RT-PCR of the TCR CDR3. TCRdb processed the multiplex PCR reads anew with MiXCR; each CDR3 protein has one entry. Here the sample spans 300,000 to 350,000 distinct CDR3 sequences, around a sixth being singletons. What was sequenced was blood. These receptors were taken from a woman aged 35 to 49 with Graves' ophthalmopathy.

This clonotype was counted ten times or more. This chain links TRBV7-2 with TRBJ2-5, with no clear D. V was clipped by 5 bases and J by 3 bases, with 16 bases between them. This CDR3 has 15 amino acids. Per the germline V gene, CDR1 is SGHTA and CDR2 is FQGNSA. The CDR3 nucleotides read TGTGCCAGCAGCCTCGGACCGGCTGGGAAAGAGACCCAGTACTTC. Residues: CASSLGPAGKETQYF.

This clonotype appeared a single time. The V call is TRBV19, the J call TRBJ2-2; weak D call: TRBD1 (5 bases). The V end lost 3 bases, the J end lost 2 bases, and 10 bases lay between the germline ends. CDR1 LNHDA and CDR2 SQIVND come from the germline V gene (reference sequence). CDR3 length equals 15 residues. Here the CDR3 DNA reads TGTGCCAGTAGTATGCCCGACAGCAACACCGGGGAGCTGTTTTTT. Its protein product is CASSMPDSNTGELFF.

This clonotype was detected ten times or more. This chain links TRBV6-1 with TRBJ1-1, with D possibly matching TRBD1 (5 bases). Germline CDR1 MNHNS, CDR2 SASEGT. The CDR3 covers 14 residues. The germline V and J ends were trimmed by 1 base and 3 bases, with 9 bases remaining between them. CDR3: CASSEGSGYTEAFF. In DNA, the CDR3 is TGTGCCAGCAGTGAAGGGTCAGGGTACACTGAAGCTTTCTTT.